This T cell receptor beta chain was captured by sequencing in a study of blood T cell repertoires in COVID-19. In its sample, this clone was seen once. The protocol was immunoSEQ multiplex PCR, while the TCRdb copy is restricted to in-frame clones and leaves out a portion. The table records approximately 300,000 clones, 92% of them present only once. Germline values: CDR1 SEHNR, CDR2 FQNEAQ (reference sequence). The CDR3 is made up of 13 amino acids. V lost 0 bases, J lost 10 bases, and 3 bases stayed unmatched. This chain links TRBV7-9 with TRBJ2-1; 7 bases match TRBD1. The origin of this receptor is a woman under 40 who had recovered from COVID-19. The sequencing sample was made of PBMCs or T cells enriched from blood (not recorded which). The CDR3 DNA reads as TGTGCCAGCAGCTTAGCGCAGGGACAGGAGCAGTTCTTC. Protein sequence: CASSLAQGQEQFF.